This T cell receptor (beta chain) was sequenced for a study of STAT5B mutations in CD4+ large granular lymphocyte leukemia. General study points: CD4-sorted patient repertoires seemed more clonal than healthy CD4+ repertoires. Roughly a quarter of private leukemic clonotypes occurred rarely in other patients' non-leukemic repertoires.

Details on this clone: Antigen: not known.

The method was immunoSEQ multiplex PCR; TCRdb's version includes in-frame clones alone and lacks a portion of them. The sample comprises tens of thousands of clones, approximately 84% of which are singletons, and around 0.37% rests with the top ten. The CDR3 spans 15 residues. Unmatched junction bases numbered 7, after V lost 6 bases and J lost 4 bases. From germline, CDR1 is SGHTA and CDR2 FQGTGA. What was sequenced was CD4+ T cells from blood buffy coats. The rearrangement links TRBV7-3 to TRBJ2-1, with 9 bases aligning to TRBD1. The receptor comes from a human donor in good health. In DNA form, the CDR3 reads TGTGCCAGCAGTACAGGGGGCGATGTGTACAATGAGCAGTTCTTC. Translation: CASSTGGDVYNEQFF.